The rows below give T cell receptor beta chains drawn from one sample of a study of T cells in Graves' hyperthyroidism and ophthalmopathy. TCRdb fed the multiplex PCR reads into MiXCR, producing one record per CDR3 protein. The sample records around 600,000 distinct CDR3 sequences, roughly 46% being singletons. Sequenced sample: peripheral blood or thyroid tissue (not recorded which). The receptors here all came from an adult man with Graves' disease, either hyperthyroidism or ophthalmopathy (not recorded which). CDR3s include the opening cysteine and the closing phenylalanine or tryptophan. The order of the fields is clone size, J gene, D gene, V gene, CDR3 DNA, CDR3 protein. D genes are given only for firm matches. The listing skips clone size in some rows; elsewhere it reads once, few, many or a size class.

many TRBJ2-7 - TRBV7-9 TGTGCCAGCAGCCTCGTTCAGGGCGAGCAGTACTTC CASSLVQGEQYF
- TRBJ1-5 - TRBV5-6 TGTGCCAGCAGCCACAACAGGGAAGATCAGCCCCAGCATTTT CASSHNREDQPQHF
- TRBJ1-2 TRBD1 TRBV29-1 TGCAGCGTTGAAGATCATGACAGGGGTTACACCTTC CSVEDHDRGYTF
few TRBJ2-2 TRBD2 TRBV2 TGTGCCAGCAGTGCCGACCTAGCGGGAGTGACCGGGGAGCTGTTTTTT CASSADLAGVTGELFF
- TRBJ1-1 - TRBV10-1 TGCGCCAGCGGGGATTCCGAACAGGTGAACACTGAAGCTTTCTTT CASGDSEQVNTEAFF
many TRBJ1-2 - TRBV5-5 TGTGCCAGCAGCTTGCTGCGGGGCCCAATCGGTCGAGATGGCTACACCTTC CASSLLRGPIGRDGYTF
- TRBJ1-2 - TRBV29-1 TGCAGCCACGAGCAATACGGCTACACCTTC CSHEQYGYTF
- TRBJ1-6 TRBD1 TRBV7-9 TGTGCCAGCAGCCACCGGGACAGGGGCAGGTCACCCCTCCACTTT CASSHRDRGRSPLHF
- TRBJ1-4 - TRBV25-1 TGTGCCAGCAGTGAATGGGGGGGAGGCGGAGGGGAAAAACTGTTTTTT CASSEWGGGGGEKLFF
- TRBJ2-5 - TRBV24-1 TGTGCCACCAGTTTAGTAGCGCGCCAAGAGACCCAGTACTTC CATSLVARQETQYF
once TRBJ1-1 - TRBV7-8 TGTGCCAGCAGTGAAGACAGCCGAGCTTTCTTT CASSEDSRAFF
few TRBJ2-5 TRBD2 TRBV7-9 TGTGCCAGCAGCGGACTAGCGGGGGCCTTAAGGGAAGAGACCCAGTACTTC CASSGLAGALREETQYF
few TRBJ1-1 TRBD1 TRBV9 TGTGCCAGCAGCGCAGGGGACAGGGCTACTGAAGCTTTCTTT CASSAGDRATEAFF
- TRBJ2-5 TRBD1 TRBV12-3/TRBV12-4 TGTGCCAGCAGTCCCCTCGGACAGGGCTGGGAGACCCAGTACTTC CASSPLGQGWETQYF
few TRBJ2-2 - TRBV7-2 TGTGCCAGCAGCCGCCCGGGGCCCGGGGAGCTGTTTTTT CASSRPGPGELFF
few TRBJ2-7 TRBD2 TRBV5-4 TGTGCCAGCAGCCATCTAGCGGGGGCCTCCTACGAGCAGTACTTC CASSHLAGASYEQYF
- TRBJ1-2 TRBD1 TRBV29-1 TGCAGCGTCCAGACAGGGGGAACATATGGCTACACCTTC CSVQTGGTYGYTF
- TRBJ2-2 - TRBV20-1 TGCAGTGCTAGAGGCCAGGGCACCGCCGGGGAGCTGTTTTTT CSARGQGTAGELFF
once TRBJ2-5 TRBD2 TRBV2 TGTGCCAGCAGTGAAGGAACTAGCGGGGGCCCTGAGACCCAGTACTTC CASSEGTSGGPETQYF
few TRBJ2-5 TRBD1 TRBV7-8 TGTGCCAGCAGCTTTCTAGGACAGGGGGAAGAGACCCAGTACTTC CASSFLGQGEETQYF
once TRBJ2-2 - TRBV2 TGTGCCAGCAGTGAAGTTGCGGGACACAAGAACACCGGGGAGCTGTTTTTT CASSEVAGHKNTGELFF
- TRBJ2-7 TRBD1 TRBV7-2 TGTGCCAGCACCAGACAGGGGGCGAGGTACGAGCAGTACTTC CASTRQGARYEQYF
few TRBJ1-4 - TRBV9 TGTGCCAGCAGCGTGGACACCGCCGGAACTAATGAAAAACTGTTTTTT CASSVDTAGTNEKLFF
few TRBJ2-3 - TRBV7-9 TGTGCCAGCAGCTTTTTGACGTTGAGTACAGATACGCAGTATTTT CASSFLTLSTDTQYF
- TRBJ1-1 - TRBV29-1 TGCAGCGTAGTCGGCGCGTACACTGAAGCTTTCTTT CSVVGAYTEAFF
- TRBJ2-7 TRBD2 TRBV10-3 TGTGCCATCAGTGAAGCGGGGACCTACGAGCAGTACTTC CAISEAGTYEQYF
- TRBJ2-7 TRBD2 TRBV20-1 TGCAGTGCTAGAGAGCCTAGCGGGAGAGAGGATTTAATCTACGAGCAGTACTTC CSAREPSGREDLIYEQYF
few TRBJ1-1 - TRBV12-3/TRBV12-4 TGTGCCAGCAGTTCCACAGTCCGTCCCACTGAAGCTTTCTTT CASSSTVRPTEAFF